Following are 2 T cell receptor beta chains from one sample sequenced in a study of blood T cell repertoires in COVID-19. The table came from immunoSEQ multiplex PCR; TCRdb's copy has only in-frame clones and leaves some out. This sample has 100,000 to 140,000 clones, with 80% to 95% found just once. The specimen was peripheral blood. The receptor source for this set is a woman aged 25 to 39 with acute or convalescent COVID-19.

The chain employs TRBV7-9 and TRBJ1-1; D ambiguous. Germline-derived CDR1 and CDR2 are SEHNR and FQNEAQ (reference sequence). The CDR3 is 16 residues long. Between the trimmed V and J ends, which lost 1 base and 0 bases, there was a span of 12 bases. Here the CDR3 reads CASSLDGRIMNTEAFF. The CDR3 nucleotides are TGTGCCAGCAGCTTAGACGGCAGGATCATGAACACTGAAGCTTTCTTT.

The rearrangement uses TRBV29-1 and TRBJ1-2, with 10 positions matching TRBD1. Germline V gene lookup returns CDR1 SQVTM and CDR2 ANQGSEA. Losses at the gene ends were 6 bases for V and 5 bases for J; bases not matched to a gene: 6. CDR3 length equals 13 residues. The CDR3: CSVWTGGGYGYTF. The DNA of the CDR3 is TGCAGCGTGTGGACAGGGGGTGGGTATGGCTACACCTTC.